This TCR beta chain comes out of a study of blood T cell repertoires in COVID-19. Overall study context: The analysed material was cDNA or gDNA that came from T cells, B-cell-depleted T cells, or PBMCs.

The CDR3 has 16 amino acids. The germline CDR1 and CDR2 sequences are MNHEY and SMNVEV (reference sequence). V dropped 10 bases and J dropped 8; count of bases not matched to a gene: 22. Authors' data handling: Cell counts per sample came from amplifying reference gene primers. Here immunoSEQ multiplex PCR was the method, and the copy in TCRdb shows in-frame clones only, minus some. That table is the source of V, J and clone size, and D and trimming were worked out from the DNA. The sample includes about 440,000 clones, more than 70% of them seen just once. Patients from Seattle were sampled longitudinally, starting during active infection.

This chain connects TRBV27 to TRBJ1-2, with 7 bases fitting TRBD1. Source material: peripheral blood. The receptor comes from a woman aged 45-65 years with COVID-19, enrolled during active disease. CDR3 loop: CATNPSSDRRQRGYTF. DNA of the CDR3: TGTGCCACCAACCCCTCCTCGGACAGGCGACAAAGAGGCTACACCTTC.